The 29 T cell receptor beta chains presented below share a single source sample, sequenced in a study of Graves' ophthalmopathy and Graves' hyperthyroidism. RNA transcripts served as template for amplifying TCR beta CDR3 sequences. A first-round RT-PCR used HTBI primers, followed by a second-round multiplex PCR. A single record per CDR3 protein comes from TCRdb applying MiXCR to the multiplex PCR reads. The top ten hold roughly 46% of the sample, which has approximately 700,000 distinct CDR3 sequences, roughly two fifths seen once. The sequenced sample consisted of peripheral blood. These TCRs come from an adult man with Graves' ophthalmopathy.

This CDR3 is CSVGQGMVMNTEAFF. The CDR3 DNA follows: TGCAGCGTGGGACAGGGTATGGTCATGAACACTGAAGCTTTCTTT. The gene calls are TRBV29-1 and TRBJ1-1; 9 bases are shared with TRBD1. The CDR3 extends over 15 amino acids. The V and J ends lost 6 bases and 0 bases, in that order; junction bases with no gene match: 8. Germline values: CDR1 SQVTM, CDR2 ANQGSEA. Full variable domain (remainder filled in from reference TRBV29-1 and TRBJ1-1): SAVISQKPSRDICQRGTSLTIQCQVDSQVTMMFWYRQQPGQSLTLIATANQGSEATYESGFVIDKFPISRPNLTFSTLTVSNMSPEDSSIYLCSVGQGMVMNTEAFFGQGTRLTVV.

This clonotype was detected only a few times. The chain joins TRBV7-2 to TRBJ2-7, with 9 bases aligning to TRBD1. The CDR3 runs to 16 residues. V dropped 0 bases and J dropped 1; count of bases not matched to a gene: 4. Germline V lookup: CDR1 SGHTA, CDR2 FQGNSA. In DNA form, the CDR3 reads TGTGCCAGCAGCTTAGCGCCGGGACAGGGATCCTACGAGCAGTACTTC. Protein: CASSLAPGQGSYEQYF.

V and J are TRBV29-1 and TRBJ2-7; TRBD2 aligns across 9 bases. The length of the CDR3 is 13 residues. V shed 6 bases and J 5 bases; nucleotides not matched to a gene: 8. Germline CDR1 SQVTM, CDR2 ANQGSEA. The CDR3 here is CSVQSGRLNEQYF. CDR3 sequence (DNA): TGCAGCGTCCAAAGCGGGAGGCTAAACGAGCAGTACTTC.

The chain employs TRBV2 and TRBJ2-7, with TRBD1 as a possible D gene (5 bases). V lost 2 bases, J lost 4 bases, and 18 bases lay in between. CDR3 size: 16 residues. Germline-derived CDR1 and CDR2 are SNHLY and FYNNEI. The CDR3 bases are TGTGCCAGCAGTGAAAGGGGTATAGAACCAATATACGAGCAGTACTTC. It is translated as CASSERGIEPIYEQYF.

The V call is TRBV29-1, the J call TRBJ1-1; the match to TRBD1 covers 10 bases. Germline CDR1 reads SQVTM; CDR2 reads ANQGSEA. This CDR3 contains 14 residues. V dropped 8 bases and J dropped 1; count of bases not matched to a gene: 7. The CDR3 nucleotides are TGCAGCTCCTGGACAGGGGGGGCGAACACTGAAGCTTTCTTT. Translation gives CSSWTGGANTEAFF.

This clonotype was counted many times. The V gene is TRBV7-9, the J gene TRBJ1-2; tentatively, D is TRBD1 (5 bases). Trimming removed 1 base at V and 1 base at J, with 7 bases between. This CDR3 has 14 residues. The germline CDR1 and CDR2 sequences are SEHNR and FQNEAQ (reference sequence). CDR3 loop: CASSLGQNNYGYTF. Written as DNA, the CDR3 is TGTGCCAGCAGCTTAGGACAGAATAACTATGGCTACACCTTC.

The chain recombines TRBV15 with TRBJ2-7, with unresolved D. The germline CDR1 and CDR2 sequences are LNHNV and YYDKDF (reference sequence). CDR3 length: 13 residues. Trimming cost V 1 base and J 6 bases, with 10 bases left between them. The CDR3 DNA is TGTGCCACCAGCAGAGCCCCAGGCGGCGAGCAGTACTTC. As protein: CATSRAPGGEQYF.

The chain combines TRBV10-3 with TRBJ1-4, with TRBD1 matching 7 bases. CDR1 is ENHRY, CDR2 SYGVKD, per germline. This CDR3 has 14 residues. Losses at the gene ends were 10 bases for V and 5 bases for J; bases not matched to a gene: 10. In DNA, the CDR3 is TGTGCCAGCAGAGGGGGGACAGTAAATGAAAAACTGTTTTTT. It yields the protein CASRGGTVNEKLFF.

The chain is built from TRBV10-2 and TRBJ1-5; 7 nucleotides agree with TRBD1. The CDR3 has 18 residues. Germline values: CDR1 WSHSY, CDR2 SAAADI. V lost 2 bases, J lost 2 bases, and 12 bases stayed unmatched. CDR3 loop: CASSEVKGAAAGNQPQHF. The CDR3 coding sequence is TGCGCCAGCAGTGAGGTAAAGGGGGCCGCGGCCGGCAATCAGCCCCAGCATTTT.

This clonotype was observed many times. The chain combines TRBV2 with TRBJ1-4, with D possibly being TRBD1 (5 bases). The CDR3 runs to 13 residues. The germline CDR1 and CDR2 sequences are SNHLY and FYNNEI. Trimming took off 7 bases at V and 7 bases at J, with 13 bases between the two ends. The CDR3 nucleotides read TGTGCCAGCAAAGTCAGGGAACTTGAAAAACTGTTTTTT. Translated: CASKVRELEKLFF.

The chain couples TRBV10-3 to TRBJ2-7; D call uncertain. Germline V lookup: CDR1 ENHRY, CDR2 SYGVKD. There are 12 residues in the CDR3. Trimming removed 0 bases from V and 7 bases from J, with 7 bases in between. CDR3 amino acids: CAISESYGEQYF. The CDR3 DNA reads TGTGCCATCAGTGAGTCGTATGGGGAGCAGTACTTC.

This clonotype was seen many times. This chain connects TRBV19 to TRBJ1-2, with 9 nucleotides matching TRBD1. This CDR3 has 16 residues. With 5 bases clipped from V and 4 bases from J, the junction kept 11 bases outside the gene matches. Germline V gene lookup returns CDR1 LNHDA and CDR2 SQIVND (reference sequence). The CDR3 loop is CASSPHRTGDVYGYTF. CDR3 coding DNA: TGTGCCAGTAGTCCCCATCGGACAGGGGACGTCTATGGCTACACCTTC. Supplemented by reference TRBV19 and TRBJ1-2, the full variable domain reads DGGITQSPKYLFRKEGQNVTLSCEQNLNHDAMYWYRQDPGQGLRLIYYSQIVNDFQKGDIAEGYSVSREKKESFPLTVTSAQKNPTAFYLCASSPHRTGDVYGYTFGSGTRLTVV.

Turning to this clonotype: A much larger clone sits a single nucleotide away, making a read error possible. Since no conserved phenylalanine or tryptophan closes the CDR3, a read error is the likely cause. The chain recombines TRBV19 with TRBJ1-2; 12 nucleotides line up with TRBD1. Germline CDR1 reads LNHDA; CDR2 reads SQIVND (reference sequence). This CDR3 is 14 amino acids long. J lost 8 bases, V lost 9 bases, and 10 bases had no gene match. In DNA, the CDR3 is TGTGCCAGCAGAGCGGGACAGGGGGCGCCCGGCTACACCCTC. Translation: CASRAGQGAPGYTL.

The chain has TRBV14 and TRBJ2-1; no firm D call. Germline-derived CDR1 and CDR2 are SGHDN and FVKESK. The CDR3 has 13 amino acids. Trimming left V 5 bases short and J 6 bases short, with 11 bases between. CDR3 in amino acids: CASSKATGNEQFF. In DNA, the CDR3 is TGTGCCAGCAGCAAAGCAACGGGCAATGAGCAGTTCTTC. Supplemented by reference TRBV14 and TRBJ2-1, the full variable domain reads EAGVTQFPSHSVIEKGQTVTLRCDPISGHDNLYWYRRVMGKEIKFLLHFVKESKQDESGMPNNRFLAERTGGTYSTLKVQPAELEDSGVYFCASSKATGNEQFFGPGTRLTVL.

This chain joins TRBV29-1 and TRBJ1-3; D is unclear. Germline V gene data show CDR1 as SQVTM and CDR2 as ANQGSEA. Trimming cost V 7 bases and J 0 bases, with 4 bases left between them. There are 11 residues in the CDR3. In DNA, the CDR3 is TGCAGCGAGGGCTCTGGAAACACCATATATTTT. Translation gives CSEGSGNTIYF.

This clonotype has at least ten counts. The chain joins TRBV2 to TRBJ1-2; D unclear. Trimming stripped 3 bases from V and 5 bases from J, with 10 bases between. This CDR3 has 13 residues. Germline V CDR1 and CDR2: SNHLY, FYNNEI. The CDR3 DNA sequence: TGTGCCAGCAGTGATATGGAGCTTTATGGCTACACCTTC. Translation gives CASSDMELYGYTF.

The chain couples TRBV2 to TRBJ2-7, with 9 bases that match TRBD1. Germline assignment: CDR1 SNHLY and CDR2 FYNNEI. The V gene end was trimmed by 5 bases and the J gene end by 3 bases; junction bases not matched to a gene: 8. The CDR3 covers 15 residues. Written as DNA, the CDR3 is TGTGCCAGCAGTTACTCCGAGACAGGGGGCTACGAGCAGTACTTC. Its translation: CASSYSETGGYEQYF. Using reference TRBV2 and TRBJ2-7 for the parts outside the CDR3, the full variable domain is EPEVTQTPSHQVTQMGQEVILRCVPISNHLYFYWYRQILGQKVEFLVSFYNNEISEKSEIFDDQFSVERPDGSNFTLKIRSTKLEDSAMYFCASSYSETGGYEQYFGPGTRLTVT.

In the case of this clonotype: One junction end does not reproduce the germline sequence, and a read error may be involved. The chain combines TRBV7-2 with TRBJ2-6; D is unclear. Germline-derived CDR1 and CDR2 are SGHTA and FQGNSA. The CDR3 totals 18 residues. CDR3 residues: CASSPYTGRSSGANVLTF. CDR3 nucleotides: TGCGCCAGCAGCCCGTATACCGGACGGAGCTCTGGGGCCAACGTCCTGACTTTC.

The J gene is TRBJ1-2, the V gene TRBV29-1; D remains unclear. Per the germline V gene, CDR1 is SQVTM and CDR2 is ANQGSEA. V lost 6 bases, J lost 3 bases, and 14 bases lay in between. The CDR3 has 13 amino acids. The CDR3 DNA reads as TGCAGCGTATGGGATCGTAATGACTATGGCTACACCTTC. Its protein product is CSVWDRNDYGYTF.

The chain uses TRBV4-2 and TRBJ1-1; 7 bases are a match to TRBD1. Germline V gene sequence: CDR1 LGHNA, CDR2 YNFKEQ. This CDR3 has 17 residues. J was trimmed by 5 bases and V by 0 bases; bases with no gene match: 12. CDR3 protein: CASSQDAGQAGWTEAFF. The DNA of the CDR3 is TGTGCCAGCAGCCAAGATGCCGGACAGGCCGGATGGACTGAAGCTTTCTTT.

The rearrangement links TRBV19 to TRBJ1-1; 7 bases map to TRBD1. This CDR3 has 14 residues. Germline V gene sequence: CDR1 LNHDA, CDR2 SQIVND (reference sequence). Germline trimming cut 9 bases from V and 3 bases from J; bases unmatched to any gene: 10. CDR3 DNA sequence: TGTGCCAGCTTACTGGACAGGAACCACACTGAAGCTTTCTTT. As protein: CASLLDRNHTEAFF.

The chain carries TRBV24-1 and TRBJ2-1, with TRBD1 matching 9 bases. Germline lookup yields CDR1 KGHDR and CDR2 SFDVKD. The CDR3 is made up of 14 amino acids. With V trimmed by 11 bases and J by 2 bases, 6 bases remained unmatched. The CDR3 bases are TGTGCCAGCCAGGACAGGGGCACCTACAATGAGCAGTTCTTC. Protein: CASQDRGTYNEQFF.

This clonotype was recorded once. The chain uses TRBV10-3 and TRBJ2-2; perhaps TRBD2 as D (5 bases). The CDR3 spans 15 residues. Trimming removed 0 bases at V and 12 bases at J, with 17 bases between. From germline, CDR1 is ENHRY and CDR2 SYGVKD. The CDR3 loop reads CAISESSGNTRKLFF. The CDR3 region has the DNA TGTGCCATCAGTGAGTCCAGCGGTAACACCAGGAAGCTGTTTTTT.

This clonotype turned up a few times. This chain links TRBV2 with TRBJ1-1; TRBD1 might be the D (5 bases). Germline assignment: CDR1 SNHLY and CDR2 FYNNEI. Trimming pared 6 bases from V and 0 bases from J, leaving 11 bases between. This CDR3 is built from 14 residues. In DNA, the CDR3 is TGTGCCAGCAGGACCGGGGGAATGAACACTGAAGCTTTCTTT. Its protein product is CASRTGGMNTEAFF. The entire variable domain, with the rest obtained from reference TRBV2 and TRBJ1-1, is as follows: EPEVTQTPSHQVTQMGQEVILRCVPISNHLYFYWYRQILGQKVEFLVSFYNNEISEKSEIFDDQFSVERPDGSNFTLKIRSTKLEDSAMYFCASRTGGMNTEAFFGQGTRLTVV.

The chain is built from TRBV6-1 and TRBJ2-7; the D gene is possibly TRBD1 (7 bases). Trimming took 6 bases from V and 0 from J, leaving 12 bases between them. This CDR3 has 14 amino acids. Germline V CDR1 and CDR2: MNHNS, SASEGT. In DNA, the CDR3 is TGTGCCAGCAGATCGGGGGACAGCTCCTACGAGCAGTACTTC. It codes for CASRSGDSSYEQYF.

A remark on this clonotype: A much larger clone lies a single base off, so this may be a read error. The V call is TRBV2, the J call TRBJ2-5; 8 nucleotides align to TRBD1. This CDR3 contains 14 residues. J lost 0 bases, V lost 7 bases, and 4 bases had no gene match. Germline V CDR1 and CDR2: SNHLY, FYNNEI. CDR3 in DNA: TGTGCCAGCAACTCGGGACAGGACCAAGAGACCCAGTACTTC. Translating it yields CASNSGQDQETQYF.

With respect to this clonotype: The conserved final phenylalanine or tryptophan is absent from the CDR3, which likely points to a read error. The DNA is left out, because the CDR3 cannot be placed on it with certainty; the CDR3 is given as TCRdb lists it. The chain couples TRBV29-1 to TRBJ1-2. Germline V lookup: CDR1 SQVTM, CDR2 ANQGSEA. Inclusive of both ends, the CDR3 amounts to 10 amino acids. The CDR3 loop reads CSVESGANSY.

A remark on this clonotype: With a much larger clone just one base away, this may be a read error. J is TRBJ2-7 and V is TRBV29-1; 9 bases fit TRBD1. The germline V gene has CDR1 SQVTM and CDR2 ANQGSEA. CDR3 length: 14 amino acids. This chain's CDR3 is CSVRGVDRGEEQHF. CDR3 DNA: TGCAGCGTCCGGGGGGTGGACAGGGGAGAGGAGCAGCACTTC.

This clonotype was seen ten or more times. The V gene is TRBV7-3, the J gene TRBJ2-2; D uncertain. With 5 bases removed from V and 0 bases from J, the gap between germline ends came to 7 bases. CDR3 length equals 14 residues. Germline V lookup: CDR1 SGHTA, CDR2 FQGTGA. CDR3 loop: CASSGAANTGELFF. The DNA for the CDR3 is TGTGCCAGCAGCGGCGCCGCGAACACCGGGGAGCTGTTTTTT.